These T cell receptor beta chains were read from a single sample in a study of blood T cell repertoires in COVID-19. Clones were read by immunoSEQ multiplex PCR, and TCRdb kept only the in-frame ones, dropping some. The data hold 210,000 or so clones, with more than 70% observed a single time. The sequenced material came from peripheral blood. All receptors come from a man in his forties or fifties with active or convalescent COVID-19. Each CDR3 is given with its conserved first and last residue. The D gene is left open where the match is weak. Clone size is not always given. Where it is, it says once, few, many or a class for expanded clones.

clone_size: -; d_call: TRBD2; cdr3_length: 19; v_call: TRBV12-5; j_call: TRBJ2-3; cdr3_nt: TGTGCTAGTGAGCCACCTCCGGGGGGAGCGGGGGGGAGCACAGATACGCAGTATTTT; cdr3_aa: CASEPPPGGAGGSTDTQYF
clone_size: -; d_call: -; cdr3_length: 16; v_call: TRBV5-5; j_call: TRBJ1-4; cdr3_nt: TGTGCCAGCAGCCCTGAACTGTTGGGGCCCGGTGAAAAACTGTTTTTT; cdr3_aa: CASSPELLGPGEKLFF
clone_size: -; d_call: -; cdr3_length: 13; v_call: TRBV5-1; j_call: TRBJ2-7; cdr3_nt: TGCGCCAGCAGCTTCGCGGTATCCTACGAGCAGTACTTC; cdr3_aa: CASSFAVSYEQYF
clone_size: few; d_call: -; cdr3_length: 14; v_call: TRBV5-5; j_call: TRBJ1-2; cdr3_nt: TGTGCCAGCAGCTCCGGAGGGGCCCAGTATGGCTACACCTTC; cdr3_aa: CASSSGGAQYGYTF
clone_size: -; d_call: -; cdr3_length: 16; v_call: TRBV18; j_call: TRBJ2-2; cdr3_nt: TGTGCCAGCTCACCGGGGCAGACCTCGAACACCGGGGAGCTGTTTTTT; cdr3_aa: CASSPGQTSNTGELFF
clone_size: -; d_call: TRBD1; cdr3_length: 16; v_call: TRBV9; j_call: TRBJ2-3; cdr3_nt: TGTGCCAGCCTTCGGGGACAGGGAGGAAGCACAGATACGCAGTATTTT; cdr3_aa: CASLRGQGGSTDTQYF
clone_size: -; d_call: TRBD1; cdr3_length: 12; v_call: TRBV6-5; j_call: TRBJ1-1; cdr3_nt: TGTGCCACTAGGGGGCAGGGGGCCGAAGCTTTCTTT; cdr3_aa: CATRGQGAEAFF
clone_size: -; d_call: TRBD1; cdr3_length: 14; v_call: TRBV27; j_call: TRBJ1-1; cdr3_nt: TGTGCCAGCAGTACCGACTTCGACAGGGGCACAGCTTTCTTT; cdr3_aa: CASSTDFDRGTAFF
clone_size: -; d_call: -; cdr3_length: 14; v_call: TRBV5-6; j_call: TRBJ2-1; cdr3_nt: TGTGCCAGCAGCTATGACACACACAGCAATGAGCAGTTCTTC; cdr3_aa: CASSYDTHSNEQFF
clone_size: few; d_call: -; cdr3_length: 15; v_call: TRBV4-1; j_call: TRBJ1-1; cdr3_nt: TGCGCCAGCAGCCAACCAAACAGGATGAACACTGAAGCTTTCTTT; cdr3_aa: CASSQPNRMNTEAFF
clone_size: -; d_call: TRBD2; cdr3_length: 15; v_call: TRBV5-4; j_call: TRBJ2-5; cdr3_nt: TGTGCCAGCAGCTTACAGGCGGGAGGCTGGGAGACCCAGTACTTC; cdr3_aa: CASSLQAGGWETQYF
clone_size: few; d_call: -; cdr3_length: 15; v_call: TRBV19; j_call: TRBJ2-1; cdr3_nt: TGTGCCAGTAGTATAGGTCCCCTGGAGGGCAATGAGCAGTTCTTC; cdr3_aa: CASSIGPLEGNEQFF
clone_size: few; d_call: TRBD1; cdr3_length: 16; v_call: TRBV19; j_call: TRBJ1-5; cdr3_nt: TGTGCCAGTAGTATAGTCCCTCCAGGGGGTAATCAGCCCCAGCATTTT; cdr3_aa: CASSIVPPGGNQPQHF
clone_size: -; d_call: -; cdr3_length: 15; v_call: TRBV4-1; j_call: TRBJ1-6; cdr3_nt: TGCGCCAGCAGCCAAGAATTAGTCTATAATTCACCCCTCCACTTT; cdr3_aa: CASSQELVYNSPLHF
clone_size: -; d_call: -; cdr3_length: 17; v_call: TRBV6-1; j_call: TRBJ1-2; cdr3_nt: TGTGCCAGCAGTGAGGTGGTCAGGAGTGGGGCTACCTATGGCTACACCTTC; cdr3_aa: CASSEVVRSGATYGYTF
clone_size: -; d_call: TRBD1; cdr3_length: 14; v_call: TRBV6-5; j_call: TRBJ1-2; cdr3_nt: TGTGCCAGCAGTTACCGGACAGGCTACTATGGCTACACCTTC; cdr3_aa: CASSYRTGYYGYTF
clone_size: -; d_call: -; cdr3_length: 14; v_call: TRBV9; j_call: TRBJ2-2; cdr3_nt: TGTGCCAGCAGCGTAGCAGGGGCTGCTGGGGAGCTGTTTTTT; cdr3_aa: CASSVAGAAGELFF
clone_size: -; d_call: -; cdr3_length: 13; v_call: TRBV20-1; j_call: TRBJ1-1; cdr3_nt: TGCAGTGCTAGTGGCGATACGAACACTGAAGCTTTCTTT; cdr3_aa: CSASGDTNTEAFF
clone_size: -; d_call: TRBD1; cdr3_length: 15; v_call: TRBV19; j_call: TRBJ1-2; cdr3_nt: TGTGCCAGTAGTAAACCGGGACAGCAAAACTATGGCTACACCTTC; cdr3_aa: CASSKPGQQNYGYTF
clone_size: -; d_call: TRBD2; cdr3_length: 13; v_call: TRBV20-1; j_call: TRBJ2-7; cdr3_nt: TGCAGTGCTAGTCCTAGCGGGAGGGTTGAGCAGTACTTC; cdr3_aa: CSASPSGRVEQYF
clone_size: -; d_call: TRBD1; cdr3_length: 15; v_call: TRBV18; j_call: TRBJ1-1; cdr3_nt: TGTGCCAGCTCAGAGGGACAGGGGTTGAACACTGAAGCTTTCTTT; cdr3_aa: CASSEGQGLNTEAFF
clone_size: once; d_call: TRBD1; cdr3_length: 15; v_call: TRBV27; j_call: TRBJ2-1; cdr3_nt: TGTGCCAGCAGTAAGGGGGCTTTAGGCTACAATGAGCAGTTCTTC; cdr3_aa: CASSKGALGYNEQFF
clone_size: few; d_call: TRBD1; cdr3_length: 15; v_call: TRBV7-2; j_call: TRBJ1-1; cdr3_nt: TGTGCCAGCAGCCTGGGTGGCAGGGGGATTTGGGGAGCTTTCTTT; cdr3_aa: CASSLGGRGIWGAFF
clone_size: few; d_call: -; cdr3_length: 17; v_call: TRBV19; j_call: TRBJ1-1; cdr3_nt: TGTGCCAGTAGGCCCCAGGGGCAAGTCCGTCGGAACACTGAAGCTTTCTTT; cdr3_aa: CASRPQGQVRRNTEAFF
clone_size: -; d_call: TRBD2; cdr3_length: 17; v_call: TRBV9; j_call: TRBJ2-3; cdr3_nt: TGTGCCAGCAGCTCCAGGGAGCGGGGCCTCAGCACAGATACGCAGTATTTT; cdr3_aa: CASSSRERGLSTDTQYF
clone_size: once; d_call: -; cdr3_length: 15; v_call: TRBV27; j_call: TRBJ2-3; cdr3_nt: TGTGCCAGCACTCCTGGGCCACCTAGCACAGATACGCAGTATTTT; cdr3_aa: CASTPGPPSTDTQYF
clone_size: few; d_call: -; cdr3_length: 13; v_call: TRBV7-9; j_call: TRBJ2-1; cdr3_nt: TGTGCCAGCGGTAGCGACTATTACAATGAGCAGTTCTTC; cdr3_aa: CASGSDYYNEQFF
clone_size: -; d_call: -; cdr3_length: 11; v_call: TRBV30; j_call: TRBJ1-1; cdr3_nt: TGTGCCTGGACTACCGGGACTGAAGCTTTCTTT; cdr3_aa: CAWTTGTEAFF
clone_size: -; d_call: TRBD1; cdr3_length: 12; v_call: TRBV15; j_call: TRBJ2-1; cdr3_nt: TGTGCCACCAGCATACAGGGGGTTGAGCAGTTCTTC; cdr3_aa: CATSIQGVEQFF
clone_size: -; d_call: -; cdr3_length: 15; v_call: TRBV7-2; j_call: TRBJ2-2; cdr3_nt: TGTGCCAGCAGCCCCGGCTCGGCGGGGACCGGGGAGCTGTTTTTT; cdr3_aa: CASSPGSAGTGELFF
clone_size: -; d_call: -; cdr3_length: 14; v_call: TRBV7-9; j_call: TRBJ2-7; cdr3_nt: TGTGCCAGCAGCTTTGGGGGCATTACCTACGAGCAGTACTTC; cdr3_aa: CASSFGGITYEQYF
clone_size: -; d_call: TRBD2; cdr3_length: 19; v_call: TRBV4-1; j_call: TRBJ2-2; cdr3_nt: TGCGCCAGCAGCGTCCGACTAGCGGGAGGATCTTTGAACACCGGGGAGCTGTTTTTT; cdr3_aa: CASSVRLAGGSLNTGELFF
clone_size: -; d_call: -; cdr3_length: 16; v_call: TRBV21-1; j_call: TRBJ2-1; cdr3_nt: TGTGCCAGCAGCAAAGGGGCAGGGGGACTTGACAATGAGCAGTTCTTC; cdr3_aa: CASSKGAGGLDNEQFF
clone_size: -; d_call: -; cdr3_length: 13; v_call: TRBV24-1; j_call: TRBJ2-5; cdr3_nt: TGTGCCACCAGTGATTTTTCCACGGGGGCCCAGTACTTC; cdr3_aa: CATSDFSTGAQYF
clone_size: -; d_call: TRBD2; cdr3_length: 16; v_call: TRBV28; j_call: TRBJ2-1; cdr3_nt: TGTGCCAGCAGTCAGGGGACTAGCGGGATCTACAATGAGCAGTTCTTC; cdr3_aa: CASSQGTSGIYNEQFF
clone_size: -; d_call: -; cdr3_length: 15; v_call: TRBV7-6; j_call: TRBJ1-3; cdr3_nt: TGTGCCAGCAGCTTAAAGCTGGGGCAGGGAAACACCATATATTTT; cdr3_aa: CASSLKLGQGNTIYF
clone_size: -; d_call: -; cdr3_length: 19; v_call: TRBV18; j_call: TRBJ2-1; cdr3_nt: TGTGCCAGCTCACCACTGTTTGACGGCGGGCATCCCTCCTACAATGAGCAGTTCTTC; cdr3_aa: CASSPLFDGGHPSYNEQFF
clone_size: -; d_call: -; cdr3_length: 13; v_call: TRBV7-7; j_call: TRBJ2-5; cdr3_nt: TGTGCTAGCAGCTTTCGACAGCAAGAGACCCAGTACTTC; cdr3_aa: CASSFRQQETQYF
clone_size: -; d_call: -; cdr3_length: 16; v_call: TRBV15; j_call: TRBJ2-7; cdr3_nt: TGTGCCACCAGCAGAGCTGGAGGGCAGGGAACCTACGAGCAGTACTTC; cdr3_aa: CATSRAGGQGTYEQYF
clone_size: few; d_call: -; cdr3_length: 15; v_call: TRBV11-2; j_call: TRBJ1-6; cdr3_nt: TGTGCCAGCAGCTTTCGACAGGCGGATAATTCACCCCTCCACTTT; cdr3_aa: CASSFRQADNSPLHF
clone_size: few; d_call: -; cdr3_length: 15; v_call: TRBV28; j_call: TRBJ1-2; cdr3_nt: TGTGCCAGCAGTCCTCGGGGAACCGATATCTATGGCTACACCTTC; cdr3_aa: CASSPRGTDIYGYTF
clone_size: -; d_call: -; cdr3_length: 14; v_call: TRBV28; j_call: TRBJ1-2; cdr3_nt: TGTGCCAGCAGCCCCTGGGAGATTAGCTATGGCTACACCTTC; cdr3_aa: CASSPWEISYGYTF
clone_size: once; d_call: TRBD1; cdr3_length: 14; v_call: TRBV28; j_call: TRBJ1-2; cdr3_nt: TGTGCCAGCAGTTTTTTGACAGGGGGCTATGGCTACACCTTC; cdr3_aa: CASSFLTGGYGYTF
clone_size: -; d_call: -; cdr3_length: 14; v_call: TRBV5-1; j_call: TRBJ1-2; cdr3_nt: TGCGCCAGCAGCTTGGATGACAGGAAGGATGGCTACACCTTC; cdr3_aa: CASSLDDRKDGYTF
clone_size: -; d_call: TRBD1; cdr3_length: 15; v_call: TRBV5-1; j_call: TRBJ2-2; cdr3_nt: TGCGCCAGCAGAATTGACAGGGACCTCACCGGGGAGCTGTTTTTT; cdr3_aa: CASRIDRDLTGELFF
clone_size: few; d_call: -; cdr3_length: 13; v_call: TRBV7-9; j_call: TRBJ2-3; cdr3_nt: TGTGCCAGCAGCCCCAGGGGCCCAGATACGCAGTATTTT; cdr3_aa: CASSPRGPDTQYF
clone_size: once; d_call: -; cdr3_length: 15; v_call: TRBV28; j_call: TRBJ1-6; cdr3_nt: TGTGCCAGCAGTCCAATGACAGGCAGTAATTCACCCCTCCACTTT; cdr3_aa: CASSPMTGSNSPLHF
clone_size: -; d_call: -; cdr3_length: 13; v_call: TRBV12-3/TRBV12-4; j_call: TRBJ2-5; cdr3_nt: TGTGCCAGCAGCTTCAAGGGGCTGGAGACCCAGTACTTC; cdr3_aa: CASSFKGLETQYF
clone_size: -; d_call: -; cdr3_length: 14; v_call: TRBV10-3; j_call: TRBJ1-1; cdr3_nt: TGTGCCATCAGCCTGGACAGTGTGAACACTGAAGCTTTCTTT; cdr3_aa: CAISLDSVNTEAFF
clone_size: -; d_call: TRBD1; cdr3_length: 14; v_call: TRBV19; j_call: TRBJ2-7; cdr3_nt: TGTGCCAGTAGTATGAGGACAGGGGGCTACGAGCAGTACTTC; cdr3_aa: CASSMRTGGYEQYF
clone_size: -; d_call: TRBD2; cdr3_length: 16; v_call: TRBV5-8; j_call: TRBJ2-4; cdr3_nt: TGTGCCAGCAGCGCGGGGGGATTCGTAGACAAAAACATTCAGTACTTC; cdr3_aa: CASSAGGFVDKNIQYF
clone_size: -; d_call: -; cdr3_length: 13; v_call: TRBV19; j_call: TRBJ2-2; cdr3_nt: TGTGCCAGTAGGCCTGTACGGGCCGGGGAGCTGTTTTTT; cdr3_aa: CASRPVRAGELFF
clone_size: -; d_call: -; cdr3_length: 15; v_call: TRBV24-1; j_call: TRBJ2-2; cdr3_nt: TGTGCCACCAGTCCCGGGGTTTTAAAAACCGGGGAGCTGTTTTTT; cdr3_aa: CATSPGVLKTGELFF
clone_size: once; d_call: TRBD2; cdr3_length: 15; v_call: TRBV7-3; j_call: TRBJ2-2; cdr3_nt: TGTGCCAGCAGCCCACTAGCGGGAGCGGTCGGGGAGCTGTTTTTT; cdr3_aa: CASSPLAGAVGELFF
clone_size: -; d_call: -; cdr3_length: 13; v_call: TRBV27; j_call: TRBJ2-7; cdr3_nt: TGTGCCAGCAGTTTCCGGGAAGCCTACGAGCAGTACTTC; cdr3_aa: CASSFREAYEQYF
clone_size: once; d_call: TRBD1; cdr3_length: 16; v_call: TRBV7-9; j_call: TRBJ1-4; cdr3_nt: TGTGCCAGCAGCTTTACAGGGGCGAGAACTAATGAAAAACTGTTTTTT; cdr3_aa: CASSFTGARTNEKLFF
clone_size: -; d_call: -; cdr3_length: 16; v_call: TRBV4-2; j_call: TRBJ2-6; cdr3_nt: TGTGCCAGCAGCCAAACGACTAGTACTGGGGCCAACGTCCTGACTTTC; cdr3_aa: CASSQTTSTGANVLTF
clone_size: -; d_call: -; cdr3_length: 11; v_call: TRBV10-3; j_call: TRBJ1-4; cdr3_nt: TGTGCCATCAGGGCGGGCGACAAACTGTTTTTT; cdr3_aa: CAIRAGDKLFF
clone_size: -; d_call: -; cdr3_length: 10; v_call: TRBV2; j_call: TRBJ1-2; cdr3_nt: TGTGCCAGCAGTGCACCAGGGATAGGCTTC; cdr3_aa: CASSAPGIGF